This TCR beta chain was recovered during a study of blood T cells in healthy people across ages (dated by TCRdb to about 2015). A note on the overall study: In model experiments, roughly one uniquely barcoded TCR beta cDNA molecule per two T cells was captured by template switching. Using deep sequencing normalized with unique cDNA molecular identifiers, the study measured how TCR beta repertoire diversity changes with age. Four age groups were formed from the donors: young (average approximately 15 years), middle-aged (approximately 40), aged (roughly 58) and long-lived (less than 85). Donors of different ages were randomly distributed across sequencing lanes to avoid experimental bias. Using the same blood draw, the study looked at two additional independent replicas of 1 million unique cDNA reads for two donors, one aged 18 to 30 and the other aged 80 or older.

From cysteine to phenylalanine, the CDR3 is 13 amino acids long. Only the CDR3 part of the read is kept: 39 bases, read in frame from the first base. CDR1 SGHDT and CDR2 YYEEEE were looked up in the germline V gene. The V and J ends are trimmed by 2 bases and 6 bases, leaving 9 bases between them. What the authors observed across the whole study: Observed TCR beta diversity correlated strongly with the percentage of naive T cells measured by flow cytometry. Donor CMV infection status was unknown, potentially confounding age-related changes in expanded clonotypes. Compared with the aged group, the long-lived group had more naive CD4+ T cells, fewer expanded clones and increased TCR diversity, suggesting age selection. Observed TCR beta diversity per million T cells fell roughly linearly with age, and a significant reduction was already apparent by age about 38. Because profiling used bulk unsorted PBMCs, naive and antigen-experienced compartments could not be compared conclusively. Estimates of total diversity based on one million sequenced T cells were regarded as lower bounds and as underestimates.

The library was obtained by 5' RACE. The instrument given in TCRdb is Illumina HiSeq 2500. The second PCR ran for about 6 to 12 cycles and used a J-beta primer mix along with a sample-barcoded 5' primer. A template-switch 5' adaptor carrying 12 random nucleotides introduced a unique molecular identifier onto each TCR beta cDNA molecule. Each sample yielded at least 3 million CDR3-containing paired-end reads. First-strand cDNA synthesis was performed from all RNA using the Mint cDNA synthesis kit, with priming by a TRBC-specific oligonucleotide. Following uracil-DNA glycosylase treatment, all cDNA underwent a first 18-cycle PCR with the universal primers M1SS and BC2_uni_R. From the authors' description of their analysis: For normalization, 1 million high-quality reads were randomly selected from each sample, with every read carrying a distinct molecular identifier. Reads with shared molecular identifiers were discarded instead of being binned into consensus sequences. MiTCR, with a Q25 quality threshold and the strictest error-elimination algorithm, was used for CDR3 identification, clonotype clustering and error correction. A nonparametric unseen species model using Euler transformation provided a lower-bound estimate of total TCR beta diversity. TCRdb passed the public sequencing reads through fastp at Q25 and MiXCR, retaining productive beta sequences. Every distinct CDR3 protein forms one entry, paired with its most common genes and DNA. These V and J calls originate from TCRdb's pipeline instead of the authors' own analysis. This sample holds some 1.5 million distinct CDR3 sequences; 25% to 30% were observed only once. The ten largest account for 7.7% of the sample.

There are a few counts of this clonotype. Its antigen has not been determined. One base away there is no much larger clone; base qualities are not given. The donors were roughly 40 Caucasian individuals from Russia, aged roughly 6 to 100 years, who were systemically healthy. Each donor gave 9 to 10 milliliters of peripheral blood, collected into EDTA-treated Vacutainer tubes. Ficoll-Paque density-gradient centrifugation was used to isolate PBMCs, with at least 6 million obtained per sample. Total RNA was extracted from PBMCs with Trizol reagent, with at least 6 micrograms obtained per sample. The percentages of naive CD45RAhigh/CD27high T cells were determined by flow cytometry on a PBMC aliquot from every donor.

The sequence was collected from a woman aged 25 to 39 in good health. Recombination connected TRBV5-6 to TRBJ2-1; a weak D assignment points to TRBD2 (5 bases agree). Sample: blood. The DNA sequence follows: TGTGCCAGCAGCTTCGGGGTGGTCAATGAGCAGTTCTTC. It is translated as CASSFGVVNEQFF.